Here is one TCR beta chain with its context. The sample carries other DNA sequences with the same CDR3. J was trimmed by 6 bases and V by 3 bases; bases with no gene match: 6. The germline CDR1 and CDR2 sequences are SGHRS and YFSETQ. CDR3 length equals 13 residues. This sample is part of a study of blood T cell repertoires in COVID-19. Study overall: Sample material is recorded as cDNA or gDNA derived from T cells, B-cell-depleted T cells, or PBMCs.

Sequencing used immunoSEQ multiplex PCR; TCRdb keeps in-frame clones, though not all of them. Counted here are about 120,000 clones, over 75% occurring once; the ten biggest clones make up about 12%. Sequenced material: peripheral blood. The chain uses TRBV5-1 and TRBJ2-7; 7 bases are shared with TRBD1. This clonotype was sampled from a man in his sixties with acute or convalescent COVID-19. Here the CDR3 reads CASSSTDRVEQYF. In DNA form, the CDR3 reads TGCGCCAGCAGCTCTACCGACAGGGTCGAGCAGTACTTC.